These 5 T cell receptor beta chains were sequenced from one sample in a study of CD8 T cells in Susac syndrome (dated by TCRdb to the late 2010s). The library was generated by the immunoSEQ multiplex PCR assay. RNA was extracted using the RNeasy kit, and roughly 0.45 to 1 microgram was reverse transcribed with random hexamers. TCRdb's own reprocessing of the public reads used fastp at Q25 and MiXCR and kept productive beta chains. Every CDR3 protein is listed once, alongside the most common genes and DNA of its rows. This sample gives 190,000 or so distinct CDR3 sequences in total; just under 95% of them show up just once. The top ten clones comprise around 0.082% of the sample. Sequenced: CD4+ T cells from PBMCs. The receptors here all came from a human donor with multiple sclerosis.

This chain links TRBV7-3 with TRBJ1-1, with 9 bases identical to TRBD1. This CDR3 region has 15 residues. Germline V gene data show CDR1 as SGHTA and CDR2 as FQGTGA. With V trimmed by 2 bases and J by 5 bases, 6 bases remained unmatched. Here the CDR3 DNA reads TGTGCCAGCAGCTTAGGTACAGGGGGCCGAACTGAAGCTTTCTTT. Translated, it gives CASSLGTGGRTEAFF.

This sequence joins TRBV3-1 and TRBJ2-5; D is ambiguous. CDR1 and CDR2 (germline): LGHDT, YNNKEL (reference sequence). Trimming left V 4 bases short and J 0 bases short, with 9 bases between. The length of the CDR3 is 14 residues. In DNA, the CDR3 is TGTGCCAGCAGCCTTGCCCCCTACCAAGAGACCCAGTACTTC. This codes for CASSLAPYQETQYF.

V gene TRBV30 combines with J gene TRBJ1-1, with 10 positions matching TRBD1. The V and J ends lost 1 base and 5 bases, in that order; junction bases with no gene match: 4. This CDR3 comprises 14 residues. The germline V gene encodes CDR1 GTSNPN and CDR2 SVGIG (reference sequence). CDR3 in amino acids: CAWSGTGGATEAFF. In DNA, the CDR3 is TGTGCCTGGAGTGGGACAGGGGGAGCGACTGAAGCTTTCTTT. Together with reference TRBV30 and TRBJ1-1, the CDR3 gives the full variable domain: SQTIHQWPATLVQPVGSPLSLECTVEGTSNPNLYWYRQAAGRGLQLLFYSVGIGQISSEVPQNLSASRPQDRQFILSSKKLLLSDSGFYLCAWSGTGGATEAFFGQGTRLTVV.

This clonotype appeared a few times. The CDR3 nucleotides are TGCAGTGCTAGGAGGACAGATACGCAGTATTTT. Protein: CSARRTDTQYF. The chain has TRBV20-1 and TRBJ2-3; D is unclear. V was cut by 3 bases and J by 3 bases, with 4 bases left in between. The CDR3 is 11 residues long. Germline CDR1 reads DFQATT; CDR2 reads SNEGSKA (reference sequence).

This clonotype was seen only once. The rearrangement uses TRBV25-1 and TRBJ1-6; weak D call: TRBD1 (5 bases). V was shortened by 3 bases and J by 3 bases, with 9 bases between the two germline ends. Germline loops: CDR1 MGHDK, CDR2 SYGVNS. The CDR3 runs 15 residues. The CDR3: CASSEDTDYNSPLHF. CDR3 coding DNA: TGTGCCAGCAGTGAGGACACGGACTATAATTCACCCCTCCACTTT.